The TCR beta chain under discussion was sequenced for a study of CD8 T cells in Susac syndrome. Sequencing of TCR beta was carried out in blood CD8+ and CD4+ T cells. Healthy donors constituted the control group, matched for age and sex. Both CD4+ and CD8+ T cells were negatively isolated, and TEMRA cells underwent FACS enrichment. Germline lookup yields CDR1 SGHRS and CDR2 YFSETQ. V shed 4 bases and J shed 2 bases, with 14 bases lying between them. The CDR3 runs to 15 residues. Reverse transcription of 0.5 to 1 ug RNA was performed with random hexamers. Amplification of TCR beta CDR3 spanned 54 Vbeta and 13 Jbeta via immunoSEQ multiplex PCR. TCRdb itself ran the immunoSEQ multiplex PCR reads through MiXCR, one entry per CDR3 protein. This sample has around 45,000 distinct CDR3 sequences; 90% to 95% occur once, and the top ten carry 0.41%.

The receptor was derived from a human donor in good health. This chain links TRBV5-1 with TRBJ2-3; D tentatively fits TRBD1 or TRBD2 (6 bases each). Source material: CD8+ T cells from PBMCs. CDR3 in amino acids: CASSPPGGPTDTQYF. CDR3 nucleotides: TGCGCCAGCAGCCCCCCTGGGGGGCCCACAGATACGCAGTATTTT. Based on the CDR3 plus reference TRBV5-1 and TRBJ2-3, the full variable domain is KAGVTQTPRYLIKTRGQQVTLSCSPISGHRSVSWYQQTPGQGLQFLFEYFSETQRNKGNFPGRFSGRQFSNSRSEMNVSTLELGDSALYLCASSPPGGPTDTQYFGPGTRLTVL.